The sequence of this T cell receptor (beta chain) was determined in a study of cytomegalovirus exposure and HLA in healthy donors. This CDR3 has 12 residues. Germline loops: CDR1 SEHNR, CDR2 FQNEAQ (reference sequence). J gave up 10 bases and V 6 bases, and 2 bases lay outside the gene matches. Primers for the PCR totalled 60 Vbeta and 13 Jbeta. Produced via immunoSEQ multiplex PCR; TCRdb's table is partial and in-frame only. The sample has 70,000 to 100,000 clones; 80% are singletons. J is TRBJ1-6 and V is TRBV7-9; 8 nucleotides match TRBD1. Source material: PBMCs. This sequence was found in a man aged 45-65 years in good health and CMV-seropositive. In DNA, the CDR3 is TGTGCCAGCAGGACAGGGGACTCACCCCTCCACTTT. As protein: CASRTGDSPLHF.